These T cell receptor beta chains were read from a single sample in a study of blood T cell repertoires in COVID-19. Libraries were prepared by immunoSEQ multiplex PCR; TCRdb keeps only in-frame clonotypes and omits some of them. The sample includes some 140,000 clones, about 79% of them seen just once. Sequencing was performed on peripheral blood. These receptors all come from an older woman with acute or convalescent COVID-19. Both conserved end residues are trimmed from each CDR3. The order of the fields is J gene, V gene, CDR3 protein.

TRBJ1-5	TRBV6-6	ASNRLWGDSNQPQH
TRBJ1-5	TRBV5-4	ASSLDRGPVQPQH
TRBJ1-1	TRBV2	ASVRRETAEAF
TRBJ1-5	TRBV19	ASSIFGGGNQPQH
TRBJ2-5	TRBV6-5	ASSYSWRGGLETQY
TRBJ2-4	TRBV11-2	ASSLGTSVENIQY
TRBJ1-5	TRBV7-9	ASSLGQFNQPQH
TRBJ1-4	TRBV6-6	ASSYSDRGGEKLF
TRBJ1-1	TRBV29-1	SVTRARGAFMNTEAF
TRBJ2-1	TRBV7-8	ASSSSKARRNEQF
TRBJ1-1	TRBV25-1	ASRGQGWVTTEAF
TRBJ2-6	TRBV7-9	ASPRDRVNSGANVLT
TRBJ1-2	TRBV6-5	ATRRESLYGYT
TRBJ2-2	TRBV10-1	ASSDLNTGELF
TRBJ2-5	TRBV19	ASSPGQPETQY
TRBJ1-1	TRBV7-9	ASSLTPGFGSEAF
TRBJ2-1	TRBV11-3	ASSLGGGPGEQF
TRBJ2-5	TRBV6-1	ASSEAGRGMRETQY
TRBJ1-4	TRBV3-1/TRBV3-2	ASSRGPATNEKLF
TRBJ2-7	TRBV29-1	SVDSGQNSYEQY
TRBJ2-1	TRBV15	ATSLRQGSYNEQF
TRBJ2-1	TRBV5-5	ASSTGTSGHYNEQF
TRBJ1-6	TRBV5-1	ASSLAGGHMESNSPLH
TRBJ2-1	TRBV15	ATSRARTSGVDEQF
TRBJ2-2	TRBV3-1/TRBV3-2	ASSQAGAGELF
TRBJ1-2	TRBV2	ASRMDSYGYT
TRBJ2-1	TRBV19	ASSPPKGKVYNEQF
TRBJ1-6	TRBV30	AWSLQGGSPLH
TRBJ2-7	TRBV27	ASSNGGAGRTEQY